This entry describes one T cell receptor beta chain. In the authors' methods: Amplification from reference gene primers served as the basis for estimated nucleated cell counts. Measured with immunoSEQ multiplex PCR; TCRdb has only the in-frame clones, and not every one. The DNA gave D and trimming, while V, J and clone size come from that table. The profile shows about 81,000 clones, 84% of them singletons. These data originate in a study of blood T cell repertoires in COVID-19. Overall study: Sites in the United States, Italy and Spain provided acute and convalescent COVID-19 samples. In each case, the material was cDNA or gDNA derived from T cells, B-cell-depleted T cells, or PBMCs.

Per the germline V gene, CDR1 is SGHDT and CDR2 is YYEEEE. The CDR3 runs 15 residues. The V gene lost 5 bases and the J gene lost 3 bases, with 17 bases spanning the gap. The TCR sequence derives from a human donor in a cohort sampled during active COVID-19. This chain connects TRBV5-6 to TRBJ1-2; no clear D gene. Material: peripheral blood. This CDR3 is CASRPGSGGDYGYTF. In nucleotides, the CDR3 is TGTGCCAGCAGACCCGGCTCCGGCGGAGACTATGGCTACACCTTC. The full variable domain, its missing parts supplied by reference TRBV5-6 and TRBJ1-2, is DAGVTQSPTHLIKTRGQQVTLRCSPKSGHDTVSWYQQALGQGPQFIFQYYEEEERQRGNFPDRFSGHQFPNYSSELNVNALLLGDSALYLCASRPGSGGDYGYTFGSGTRLTVV.